The count of the clone carrying this T cell receptor beta chain is one. Assay used: immunoSEQ multiplex PCR; TCRdb lists only in-frame clones, some missing. The repertoire has around 68,000 clones, around nine tenths of them found once; the top ten carry around 1.9%. This record belongs to a study of OX40 agonist ivuxolimab in advanced cancers. CDR3 length equals 13 residues. Trimming shortened V by 1 base and J by 4 bases, and 8 bases separated the two germline ends. Germline loops: CDR1 GTSNPN, CDR2 SVGIG (reference sequence). The sequence came from an adult with an advanced solid tumor such as melanoma, head and neck, liver or kidney cancer. This chain joins TRBV30 and TRBJ1-5; D gene unclear. The sample consisted of CD4+ or CD8+ T cells sorted from blood, taken in a trial of the OX40 agonist ivuxolimab. In DNA form, the CDR3 reads TGTGCCTGGAGTGGCCTTGGAAATCAGCCCCAGCATTTT. Translated: CAWSGLGNQPQHF.